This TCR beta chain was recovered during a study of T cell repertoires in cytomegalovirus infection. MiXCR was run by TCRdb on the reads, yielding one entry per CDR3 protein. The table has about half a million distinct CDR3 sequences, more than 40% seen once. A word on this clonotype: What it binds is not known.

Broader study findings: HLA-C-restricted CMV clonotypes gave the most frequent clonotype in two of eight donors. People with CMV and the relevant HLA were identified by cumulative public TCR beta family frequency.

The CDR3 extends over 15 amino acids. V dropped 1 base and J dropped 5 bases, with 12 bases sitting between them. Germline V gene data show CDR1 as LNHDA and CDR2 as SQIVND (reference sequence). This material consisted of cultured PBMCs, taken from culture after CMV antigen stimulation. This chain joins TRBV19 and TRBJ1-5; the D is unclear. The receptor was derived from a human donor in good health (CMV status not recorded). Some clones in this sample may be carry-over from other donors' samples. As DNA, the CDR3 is TGTGCCAGTAGTATAGGGCGTCAGCAAGATCAGCCCCAGCATTTT. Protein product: CASSIGRQQDQPQHF.